One and the same sample provided the 20 T cell receptor beta chains below, sequenced in a study of cytomegalovirus exposure and HLA in healthy donors. PCR was performed using 60 Vbeta and 13 Jbeta primers. Repertoires were generated with immunoSEQ multiplex PCR, while TCRdb's copy carries only in-frame clones and drops some. The repertoire includes under 200,000 clones, around 90% of them detected once, and 0.65% to 0.9% sits in the top ten. Sample: PBMCs. These receptors all stem from a woman in her 30s in good health and CMV-seronegative.

The chain has TRBV19 and TRBJ1-5; 12 bases agree with TRBD1. V lost 5 bases to trimming and J lost 1 base; unmatched junction nucleotides: 6. The CDR3 is made up of 17 amino acids. The germline CDR1 and CDR2 sequences are LNHDA and SQIVND (reference sequence). This chain's CDR3 is CASSRGTGGGSNQPQHF. CDR3 DNA sequence: TGTGCCAGTAGTCGAGGGACAGGGGGCGGGAGCAATCAGCCCCAGCATTTT.

The chain has TRBV6-5 and TRBJ2-3, with 7 nucleotides matching TRBD1. The germline gives CDR1 MNHEY, CDR2 SVGAGI. The CDR3 is made up of 15 amino acids. The V and J ends lost 2 bases and 4 bases, in that order; junction bases with no gene match: 6. The CDR3 loop is CASSYQGVVADTQYF. For the CDR3, the DNA is TGTGCCAGCAGTTACCAGGGGGTTGTTGCAGATACGCAGTATTTT.

This chain connects TRBV4-3 to TRBJ2-7, with 8 bases identical to TRBD1. The CDR3 consists of 15 residues. Germline CDR1 LGHNA, CDR2 YSLEER. The V and J ends lost 5 bases and 6 bases, in that order; junction bases with no gene match: 12. The CDR3 DNA follows: TGCGCCAGCAGCTCCGGACAGGGCAACTCTCCCGAGCAGTACTTC. Its protein is CASSSGQGNSPEQYF.

The chain uses TRBV4-1 and TRBJ1-2; no definite D call. In germline, CDR1 is MGHRA, CDR2 YSYEKL. CDR3 length: 11 residues. The V gene lost 2 bases and the J gene lost 9 bases, with 7 bases spanning the gap. The CDR3 nucleotides read TGCGCCAGCAGCCAAAACGGTCGCTACACCTTC. This codes for CASSQNGRYTF.

The chain is built from TRBV30 and TRBJ2-2; D may be TRBD1 (6 bases). Germline V CDR1 and CDR2: GTSNPN, SVGIG (reference sequence). This CDR3 region has 15 residues. Trimming stripped 0 bases from V and 1 base from J, with 9 bases between. CDR3 nucleotides: TGTGCCTGGAGTGTAACAGGGTTGAACACCGGGGAGCTGTTTTTT. This sequence encodes CAWSVTGLNTGELFF.

The chain combines TRBV6-1 with TRBJ2-1; maybe TRBD1 (6 bases). The CDR3 is 16 amino acids. Germline CDR1 is MNHNS and CDR2 is SASEGT. The V end was cut by 2 bases, the J end by 4 bases, with 15 bases between. The CDR3 reads CASSEFSQGWYNEQFF. The CDR3 DNA sequence: TGTGCCAGCAGTGAATTTTCCCAGGGGTGGTACAATGAGCAGTTCTTC.

The rearrangement links TRBV14 to TRBJ1-1, with D hard to call. V lost 3 bases and J lost 1, with 15 bases in between. Germline assignment: CDR1 SGHDN and CDR2 FVKESK. The length of the CDR3 is 16 residues. CDR3 coding DNA: TGTGCCAGCAGCCACTGGGCGGGATTAGGGAACACTGAAGCTTTCTTT. Translating gives CASSHWAGLGNTEAFF.

The chain is built from TRBV5-1 and TRBJ1-1, with D maybe TRBD1 (5 bases). V was shortened by 2 bases and J by 1 base, with 18 bases between the two germline ends. Germline values: CDR1 SGHRS, CDR2 YFSETQ. CDR3 length equals 17 residues. CDR3 DNA sequence: TGCGCCAGCAGCTTTAATAGGCAGGGTTTCTCGAACACTGAAGCTTTCTTT. This gives the protein CASSFNRQGFSNTEAFF.

The chain recombines TRBV5-1 with TRBJ2-5; 9 positions agree with TRBD1. The trim removed 0 bases at V and 2 bases at J, leaving 5 bases unmatched. The CDR3 has 16 amino acids. Germline V gives CDR1 SGHRS, CDR2 YFSETQ. The CDR3 DNA reads as TGCGCCAGCAGCTTGGTAGCCGGGACAGGGCAAGAGACCCAGTACTTC. Its protein is CASSLVAGTGQETQYF.

This rearrangement joins TRBV6-6 to TRBJ1-4; TRBD1 agrees at 10 bases. CDR3 length: 14 amino acids. With 6 bases clipped from V and 5 bases from J, the junction kept 3 bases outside the gene matches. Germline V gene data show CDR1 as MNHNY and CDR2 as SVGAGI (reference sequence). CDR3 sequence: CASSPDRGNEKLFF. CDR3 nucleotide sequence: TGTGCCAGCAGCCCGGACAGGGGGAATGAAAAACTGTTTTTT.

This chain links TRBV18 with TRBJ2-1; 8 bases map to TRBD1. The CDR3 is 14 residues long. The V gene end was trimmed by 1 base and the J gene end by 8 bases; junction bases not matched to a gene: 4. From germline, CDR1 is KGHSH and CDR2 LQKENI. Written as DNA, the CDR3 is TGTGCCAGCTCACCACGGCAGGGGGCCGATGAGCAGTTCTTC. Protein sequence: CASSPRQGADEQFF.

The genes are TRBV6-5 and TRBJ2-2, with D possibly matching TRBD2 (7 bases). The germline CDR1 and CDR2 sequences are MNHEY and SVGAGI. V dropped 0 bases and J dropped 6 bases, with 11 bases sitting between them. The CDR3 length is 15 residues. CDR3 region: CASSYSWGGPGELFF. CDR3 nucleotides: TGTGCCAGCAGTTACTCATGGGGGGGCCCCGGGGAGCTGTTTTTT.

This clone was detected only a few times. In the same sample, other DNA sequences code for this CDR3. The chain links TRBV4-1 to TRBJ2-7; TRBD1 agrees at 9 bases. Germline lookup yields CDR1 MGHRA and CDR2 YSYEKL. The V and J ends lost 3 bases and 2 bases, in that order; junction bases with no gene match: 5. CDR3 length: 15 amino acids. The CDR3 DNA reads TGCGCCAGCAGCCAGGGGACAGGGATCCCCTACGAGCAGTACTTC. This encodes CASSQGTGIPYEQYF.

The table lists this clone with a count of one. The rearrangement links TRBV19 to TRBJ2-1, with 7 bases fitting TRBD1. The CDR3 length is 13 residues. After removal of 8 bases from V and 4 bases from J, the junction contained 5 bases not matched to a gene. Per germline, CDR1 LNHDA and CDR2 SQIVND (reference sequence). The CDR3 sequence is CASGTETYNEQFF. CDR3 sequence (DNA): TGTGCCAGTGGGACAGAAACTTACAATGAGCAGTTCTTC.

This rearrangement joins TRBV5-4 to TRBJ1-1; 7 nucleotides agree with TRBD1. Trimming cost V 3 bases and J 4 bases; bases outside gene matches: 6. CDR1 is SGHNT and CDR2 is YYREEE in the germline V gene (reference sequence). The CDR3 is 14 residues long. This CDR3 reads CASSYRGGLTEAFF. The CDR3 DNA reads TGTGCCAGCAGCTACAGGGGTGGGCTCACTGAAGCTTTCTTT.

The chain recombines TRBV30 with TRBJ1-4; perhaps TRBD1 as D (6 bases). Germline assignment: CDR1 GTSNPN and CDR2 SVGIG (reference sequence). The CDR3 spans 13 residues. Trimming shortened V by 8 bases and J by 3 bases, and 13 bases separated the two germline ends. CDR3 sequence reads: CAPRTDSNEKLFF. The CDR3 region has the DNA TGTGCCCCGAGGACAGATTCTAATGAAAAACTGTTTTTT.

J is TRBJ1-5 and V is TRBV6-5, with TRBD1 identical over 8 bases. V shed 6 bases and J 4 bases; nucleotides not matched to a gene: 8. Germline V lookup: CDR1 MNHEY, CDR2 SVGAGI. The CDR3 runs to 15 residues. As DNA, the CDR3 is TGTGCCAGCAGCCCCCAGACAGGGGCAAATCAGCCCCAGCATTTT. Amino acids: CASSPQTGANQPQHF.

This rearrangement joins TRBV25-1 to TRBJ1-2; TRBD1 agrees at 7 bases. The CDR3 contains 15 residues. Trimming took 4 bases from V and 2 from J; bases not matched to a gene: 7. Germline CDR1 is MGHDK and CDR2 is SYGVNS. The CDR3 nucleotides are TGTGCCAGCAGTGTACAGGGGATGGGGAACTATGGCTACACCTTC. Protein sequence: CASSVQGMGNYGYTF.

This clone was counted between two and nine times. The chain couples TRBV5-6 to TRBJ1-5, with 8 bases aligning to TRBD1. Germline trimming cut 0 bases from V and 5 bases from J; bases unmatched to any gene: 1. The length of the CDR3 is 14 residues. Looked up from germline, CDR1 is SGHDT and CDR2 is YYEEEE. The CDR3 DNA is TGTGCCAGCAGCTTGGGACAGGGGTATCAGCCCCAGCATTTT. It encodes CASSLGQGYQPQHF.

This clone was observed a few times. This sequence joins TRBV5-1 and TRBJ2-4; TRBD2 aligns across 12 bases. From germline, CDR1 is SGHRS and CDR2 YFSETQ. Losses at the gene ends were 3 bases for V and 4 bases for J; bases not matched to a gene: 14. This CDR3 has 19 residues. This CDR3 is CASSWAERLAGVGKNIQYF. The CDR3 nucleotides read TGCGCCAGCAGCTGGGCCGAGAGACTAGCGGGAGTGGGGAAAAACATTCAGTACTTC. Full variable domain (rest looked up from reference TRBV5-1 and TRBJ2-4): KAGVTQTPRYLIKTRGQQVTLSCSPISGHRSVSWYQQTPGQGLQFLFEYFSETQRNKGNFPGRFSGRQFSNSRSEMNVSTLELGDSALYLCASSWAERLAGVGKNIQYFGAGTRLSVL.